These T cell receptor beta chains were read from a single sample in a study of CD8 T cells in Susac syndrome. MiXCR, run by TCRdb on the immunoSEQ multiplex PCR reads, gives a single entry per CDR3 protein. The sample comprises about 300,000 distinct CDR3 sequences, approximately 90% of which are singletons, and roughly 0.07% rests with the top ten. The specimen was CD4+ T cells from PBMCs. The receptors derive from a human donor with multiple sclerosis. Both conserved end residues are part of each CDR3. D genes are given only for firm matches. Size tells how often a clone was seen (once, few, many) or the class of an expanded clone, and some rows leave it out.

clone size: NA
CDR3 length: 12
D gene: NA
V gene: TRBV30
J gene: TRBJ1-2
CDR3 protein: CAWSVQGDLVTF
CDR3 DNA: TGTGCCTGGAGTGTACAAGGGGATCTGGTCACCTTC

clone size: NA
CDR3 length: 15
D gene: NA
V gene: TRBV18
J gene: TRBJ1-2
CDR3 protein: CASSPQEGVNYGYTF
CDR3 DNA: TGTGCCAGCTCACCTCAGGAGGGAGTGAACTATGGCTACACCTTC

clone size: NA
CDR3 length: 16
D gene: TRBD2
V gene: TRBV19
J gene: TRBJ2-5
CDR3 protein: CASSGDRSGSGETQYF
CDR3 DNA: TGTGCCAGTAGTGGAGACCGTAGCGGGAGTGGAGAGACCCAGTACTTC

clone size: few
CDR3 length: 15
D gene: TRBD1
V gene: TRBV15
J gene: TRBJ2-7
CDR3 protein: CATSRGQRLSYEQYF
CDR3 DNA: TGTGCCACCAGTAGGGGACAGAGGCTCTCCTACGAGCAGTACTTC

clone size: NA
CDR3 length: 15
D gene: NA
V gene: TRBV9
J gene: TRBJ1-4
CDR3 protein: CASSVFGRTNEKLFF
CDR3 DNA: TGTGCCAGCAGCGTATTTGGTCGGACTAATGAAAAACTGTTTTTT

clone size: NA
CDR3 length: 16
D gene: TRBD1
V gene: TRBV5-1
J gene: TRBJ2-3
CDR3 protein: CASSPRQGGSTDTQYF
CDR3 DNA: TGCGCCAGCAGCCCCCGACAGGGTGGGAGCACAGATACGCAGTATTTT

clone size: once
CDR3 length: 16
D gene: NA
V gene: TRBV3-1
J gene: TRBJ1-6
CDR3 protein: CASSQRVTRSNSPLHF
CDR3 DNA: TGTGCCAGCAGCCAAAGAGTGACCCGTTCTAATTCACCCCTCCACTTT

clone size: NA
CDR3 length: 15
D gene: NA
V gene: TRBV2
J gene: TRBJ2-1
CDR3 protein: CASRNLGGLYNEQFF
CDR3 DNA: TGTGCCAGCAGAAACTTGGGGGGGCTATACAATGAGCAGTTCTTC

clone size: NA
CDR3 length: 13
D gene: TRBD1
V gene: TRBV6-5
J gene: TRBJ1-2
CDR3 protein: CASSRDRDEGYTF
CDR3 DNA: TGTGCCAGCAGCCGGGACAGGGATGAGGGCTACACCTTC

clone size: NA
CDR3 length: 16
D gene: TRBD2
V gene: TRBV15
J gene: TRBJ2-1
CDR3 protein: CATSRDPSGGNNEQFF
CDR3 DNA: TGTGCCACCAGCAGAGACCCTAGCGGAGGGAACAATGAGCAGTTCTTC

clone size: NA
CDR3 length: 15
D gene: NA
V gene: TRBV9
J gene: TRBJ1-5
CDR3 protein: CASSARGGSNQPQHF
CDR3 DNA: TGTGCCAGCAGCGCGAGGGGGGGGTCCAATCAGCCCCAGCATTTT

clone size: NA
CDR3 length: 16
D gene: NA
V gene: TRBV4-1
J gene: TRBJ2-2
CDR3 protein: CASSQGPKTRTGELFF
CDR3 DNA: TGCGCCAGCAGCCAAGGGCCTAAAACAAGAACCGGGGAGCTGTTTTTT

clone size: NA
CDR3 length: 14
D gene: NA
V gene: TRBV11-3
J gene: TRBJ1-6
CDR3 protein: CASSLDRTGSPLHF
CDR3 DNA: TGTGCCAGCAGCTTAGACCGGACCGGATCACCCCTCCACTTT

clone size: NA
CDR3 length: 17
D gene: TRBD2
V gene: TRBV7-3
J gene: TRBJ2-3
CDR3 protein: CASSPRGLAGGSDTQYF
CDR3 DNA: TGTGCCAGCAGCCCACGCGGACTAGCGGGAGGTTCAGATACGCAGTATTTT

clone size: NA
CDR3 length: 15
D gene: NA
V gene: TRBV7-9
J gene: TRBJ1-4
CDR3 protein: CASSLRGQINEKLFF
CDR3 DNA: TGTGCCAGCAGCTTAAGAGGGCAGATTAATGAAAAACTGTTTTTT

clone size: NA
CDR3 length: 13
D gene: NA
V gene: TRBV3-1
J gene: TRBJ2-1
CDR3 protein: CASSQADSSGQFF
CDR3 DNA: TGTGCCAGCAGCCAGGCTGACTCGAGCGGTCAGTTCTTC

clone size: once
CDR3 length: 17
D gene: TRBD1
V gene: TRBV10-3
J gene: TRBJ2-2
CDR3 protein: CAISRQGPSFGTGELFF
CDR3 DNA: TGTGCCATCAGCCGACAGGGTCCGTCATTTGGCACCGGGGAGCTGTTTTTT

clone size: NA
CDR3 length: 13
D gene: NA
V gene: TRBV5-1
J gene: TRBJ1-5
CDR3 protein: CASSFQGDQPQHF
CDR3 DNA: TGCGCCAGCAGCTTTCAGGGTGATCAGCCCCAGCATTTT

clone size: NA
CDR3 length: 15
D gene: NA
V gene: TRBV29-1
J gene: TRBJ2-5
CDR3 protein: CSVGFTIAEEGTQYF
CDR3 DNA: TGCAGCGTTGGGTTCACCATCGCCGAAGAGGGGACCCAGTACTTC

clone size: NA
CDR3 length: 12
D gene: NA
V gene: TRBV7-9
J gene: TRBJ2-5
CDR3 protein: CASSPPEETQYF
CDR3 DNA: TGTGCCAGCAGCCCACCGGAAGAGACCCAGTACTTC

clone size: NA
CDR3 length: 15
D gene: TRBD1
V gene: TRBV20-1
J gene: TRBJ1-2
CDR3 protein: CSAIAGTGAYYGYTF
CDR3 DNA: TGCAGTGCCATAGCCGGGACAGGGGCCTACTATGGCTACACCTTC

clone size: once
CDR3 length: 15
D gene: TRBD2
V gene: TRBV11-2
J gene: TRBJ2-2
CDR3 protein: CASSLWLAGTGELFF
CDR3 DNA: TGTGCCAGCAGCTTATGGCTAGCGGGTACCGGGGAGCTGTTTTTT

clone size: NA
CDR3 length: 15
D gene: TRBD1
V gene: TRBV5-1
J gene: TRBJ1-1
CDR3 protein: CASSFNPTGETEAFF
CDR3 DNA: TGCGCCAGCAGCTTTAACCCGACAGGGGAAACTGAAGCTTTCTTT

clone size: NA
CDR3 length: 16
D gene: TRBD1
V gene: TRBV20-1
J gene: TRBJ1-6
CDR3 protein: CSASKQGGSYNSPLHF
CDR3 DNA: TGCAGTGCTAGCAAACAGGGGGGATCCTATAATTCACCCCTCCACTTT

clone size: NA
CDR3 length: 15
D gene: NA
V gene: TRBV7-9
J gene: TRBJ2-7
CDR3 protein: CASSPTPLHTYEQYF
CDR3 DNA: TGTGCCAGCAGCCCGACCCCCCTCCACACCTACGAGCAGTACTTC

clone size: NA
CDR3 length: 23
D gene: TRBD2
V gene: TRBV28
J gene: TRBJ2-4
CDR3 protein: CASSSSWTSGRSEYYLAKNIQYF
CDR3 DNA: TGTGCCAGCAGCTCCTCCTGGACTAGCGGGAGGTCAGAGTACTACCTAGCCAAAAACATTCAGTACTTC

clone size: NA
CDR3 length: 12
D gene: NA
V gene: TRBV6-2/TRBV6-3
J gene: TRBJ2-1
CDR3 protein: CASSPWTPVQFF
CDR3 DNA: TGTGCCAGCAGCCCATGGACGCCGGTGCAGTTCTTC

clone size: NA
CDR3 length: 13
D gene: TRBD1
V gene: TRBV20-1
J gene: TRBJ1-2
CDR3 protein: CSARTGLIGGYTF
CDR3 DNA: TGCAGTGCCCGGACAGGGCTAATCGGTGGCTACACCTTC

clone size: NA
CDR3 length: 14
D gene: TRBD2
V gene: TRBV30
J gene: TRBJ2-1
CDR3 protein: CAWSKGLGDNEQFF
CDR3 DNA: TGTGCCTGGAGTAAGGGACTAGGGGACAATGAGCAGTTCTTC

clone size: once
CDR3 length: 14
D gene: NA
V gene: TRBV5-4
J gene: TRBJ2-4
CDR3 protein: CASSLPDRKNIQYF
CDR3 DNA: TGTGCCAGCAGCTTACCAGACAGGAAAAACATTCAGTACTTC

clone size: NA
CDR3 length: 13
D gene: NA
V gene: TRBV15
J gene: TRBJ2-1
CDR3 protein: CATSRDPSTEQFF
CDR3 DNA: TGTGCCACCAGCAGAGACCCGTCCACTGAGCAGTTCTTC

clone size: NA
CDR3 length: 12
D gene: NA
V gene: TRBV30
J gene: TRBJ2-1
CDR3 protein: CAWRGAYNEQFF
CDR3 DNA: TGTGCCTGGAGGGGCGCCTACAATGAGCAGTTCTTC

clone size: NA
CDR3 length: 14
D gene: NA
V gene: TRBV6-2/TRBV6-3
J gene: TRBJ2-2
CDR3 protein: CASSYSTHTGELFF
CDR3 DNA: TGTGCCAGCAGTTATTCGACCCACACCGGGGAGCTGTTTTTT

clone size: once
CDR3 length: 14
D gene: NA
V gene: TRBV19
J gene: TRBJ2-7
CDR3 protein: CASSKTDSSYEQYF
CDR3 DNA: TGTGCCAGTAGTAAGACGGATTCCTCCTACGAGCAGTACTTC

clone size: NA
CDR3 length: 16
D gene: TRBD1
V gene: TRBV5-1
J gene: TRBJ1-2
CDR3 protein: CASSLEGTAANYGYTF
CDR3 DNA: TGCGCCAGCAGCTTGGAGGGGACAGCCGCTAACTATGGCTACACCTTC

clone size: NA
CDR3 length: 18
D gene: NA
V gene: TRBV20-1
J gene: TRBJ2-4
CDR3 protein: CSARSPTSSGVIPNIQYF
CDR3 DNA: TGCAGTGCTAGATCTCCAACATCCAGCGGAGTAATTCCAAACATTCAGTACTTC

clone size: NA
CDR3 length: 13
D gene: NA
V gene: TRBV25-1
J gene: TRBJ2-7
CDR3 protein: CASSPTASYEQYF
CDR3 DNA: TGTGCCAGCAGTCCAACAGCGTCCTACGAGCAGTACTTC

clone size: once
CDR3 length: 13
D gene: NA
V gene: TRBV9
J gene: TRBJ1-1
CDR3 protein: CASSPQKGSEAFF
CDR3 DNA: TGTGCCAGCAGCCCTCAGAAAGGGTCTGAAGCTTTCTTT

clone size: NA
CDR3 length: 14
D gene: NA
V gene: TRBV6-2/TRBV6-3
J gene: TRBJ1-1
CDR3 protein: CASIPDGVNTEAFF
CDR3 DNA: TGTGCCAGCATCCCAGACGGGGTCAACACTGAAGCTTTCTTT

clone size: NA
CDR3 length: 11
D gene: NA
V gene: TRBV16
J gene: TRBJ2-7
CDR3 protein: CASSYEAEQYF
CDR3 DNA: TGTGCCAGCAGCTACGAAGCCGAGCAGTACTTC

clone size: NA
CDR3 length: 15
D gene: NA
V gene: TRBV23-1
J gene: TRBJ2-6
CDR3 protein: CASRGPVSGANVLTF
CDR3 DNA: TGCGCCAGCAGAGGACCCGTCTCTGGGGCCAACGTCCTGACTTTC

clone size: NA
CDR3 length: 15
D gene: TRBD2
V gene: TRBV5-1
J gene: TRBJ2-5
CDR3 protein: CASSFGTSGEETQYF
CDR3 DNA: TGCGCCAGCAGCTTTGGGACTAGCGGGGAGGAGACCCAGTACTTC